These 5 T cell receptor beta chains were all obtained from the same sample, sequenced in a study of blood T cell repertoires in COVID-19. The method was immunoSEQ multiplex PCR; TCRdb's version includes in-frame clones alone and lacks a portion of them. The sample has about 49,000 clones, more than 85% seen once; the top ten hold 0.9% to 1.1%. What was sequenced was peripheral blood. Source of these receptors: a man aged 60 to 69 with COVID-19, enrolled during active disease.

The chain combines TRBV6-2 or TRBV6-3 with TRBJ1-1, with D possibly being TRBD1 (5 bases). Germline V gene lookup returns CDR1 MNHEY and CDR2 SVGEGT. The CDR3 runs to 16 residues. V lost 2 bases, J lost 4 bases, and 17 bases lay in between. CDR3 DNA: TGTGCCAGCAGTTACCTAGGGGCCGCGCGGGGCACTGAAGCTTTCTTT. It codes for CASSYLGAARGTEAFF.

The V and J genes are TRBV12-5 and TRBJ2-1, with 12 positions matching TRBD2. CDR1 is LGHNT and CDR2 is FRNRAP in the germline V gene. V shed 3 bases and J 2 bases; nucleotides not matched to a gene: 11. The CDR3 loop spans 19 amino acids. CDR3 coding DNA: TGTGCTAGTGGTTTCCCACAAATCCCTAGCGGGGGGGCCTACAATGAGCAGTTCTTC. Its protein is CASGFPQIPSGGAYNEQFF.

V and J are TRBV28 and TRBJ2-3; 7 bases agree with TRBD1. With V trimmed by 4 bases and J by 4 bases, 11 bases remained unmatched. The length of the CDR3 is 16 residues. Germline CDR1 and CDR2: MDHEN and SYDVKM. The CDR3 is CASSYVSAGTADTQYF. CDR3 nucleotide sequence: TGTGCCAGCAGTTATGTGTCGGCAGGGACAGCAGATACGCAGTATTTT.

This chain links TRBV19 with TRBJ1-2; D perhaps matches TRBD1 (5 bases). CDR1 is LNHDA, CDR2 SQIVND, per germline (reference sequence). V shed 7 bases and J shed 4 bases, with 22 bases lying between them. This CDR3 has 16 residues. CDR3 sequence (DNA): TGTGCCAGTAACACCGCAGGGCCAAGAAGTTTCTATGGCTACACCTTC. This encodes CASNTAGPRSFYGYTF. The complete variable domain, with remaining parts taken from reference TRBV19 and TRBJ1-2, reads DGGITQSPKYLFRKEGQNVTLSCEQNLNHDAMYWYRQDPGQGLRLIYYSQIVNDFQKGDIAEGYSVSREKKESFPLTVTSAQKNPTAFYLCASNTAGPRSFYGYTFGSGTRLTVV.

This chain connects TRBV7-2 to TRBJ1-2; 12 nucleotides align to TRBD1. Germline assignment: CDR1 SGHTA and CDR2 FQGNSA. This CDR3 has 16 amino acids. The V and J ends lost 6 bases and 7 bases, in that order; junction bases with no gene match: 12. The CDR3 is CASRFSGTGGPGGYTF. DNA for the CDR3: TGTGCCAGCAGATTTTCCGGGACAGGGGGCCCGGGTGGCTACACCTTC.